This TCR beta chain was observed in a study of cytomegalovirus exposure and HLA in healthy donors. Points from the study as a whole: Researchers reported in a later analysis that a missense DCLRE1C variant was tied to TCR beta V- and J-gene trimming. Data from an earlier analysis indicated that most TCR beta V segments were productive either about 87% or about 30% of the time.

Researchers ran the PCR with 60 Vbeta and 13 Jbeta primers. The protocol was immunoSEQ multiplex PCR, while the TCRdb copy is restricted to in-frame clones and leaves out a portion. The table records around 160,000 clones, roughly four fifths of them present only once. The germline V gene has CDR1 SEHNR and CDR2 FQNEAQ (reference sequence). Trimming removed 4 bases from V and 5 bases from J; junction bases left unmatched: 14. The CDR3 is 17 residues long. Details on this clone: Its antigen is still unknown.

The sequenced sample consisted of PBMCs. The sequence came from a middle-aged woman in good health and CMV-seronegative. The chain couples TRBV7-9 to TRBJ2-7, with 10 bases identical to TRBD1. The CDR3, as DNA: TGTGCCAGCAGCTCAGCGAACTCCGGGACAGGGGTAAACGAGCAGTACTTC. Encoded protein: CASSSANSGTGVNEQYF.